The T cell receptor beta chain described here comes from a study of identical twins. There are 16 residues in the CDR3. V shed 3 bases and J 5 bases; nucleotides not matched to a gene: 13. At least ten counts were recorded for this clonotype. MiXCR was run by TCRdb on the 5' RACE reads, yielding one entry per CDR3 protein. The sample carries 400,000 to 650,000 distinct CDR3 sequences, 20% to 25% recorded once. This same sample was also taken into another study, of T cells expressing NK-cell markers. That source adds: Seven HCMV-seropositive donors and one seronegative donor made up the eight sequenced donors. Among CD8+ T cells from about six donors, dominant NKG2C+ clonotypes accounted for roughly 1.0-7.0%.

This receptor was taken from a woman between 18 and 30 years old in good health. Sequenced sample: CD4+ T cells sorted from blood. The rearrangement uses TRBV12-3 or TRBV12-4 and TRBJ2-7; 7 bases are shared with TRBD1. The chain's CDR3 is CASSFLGKQGPHEQYF. As DNA, the CDR3 is TGTGCCAGCAGTTTCTTGGGTAAACAGGGGCCCCACGAGCAGTACTTC.